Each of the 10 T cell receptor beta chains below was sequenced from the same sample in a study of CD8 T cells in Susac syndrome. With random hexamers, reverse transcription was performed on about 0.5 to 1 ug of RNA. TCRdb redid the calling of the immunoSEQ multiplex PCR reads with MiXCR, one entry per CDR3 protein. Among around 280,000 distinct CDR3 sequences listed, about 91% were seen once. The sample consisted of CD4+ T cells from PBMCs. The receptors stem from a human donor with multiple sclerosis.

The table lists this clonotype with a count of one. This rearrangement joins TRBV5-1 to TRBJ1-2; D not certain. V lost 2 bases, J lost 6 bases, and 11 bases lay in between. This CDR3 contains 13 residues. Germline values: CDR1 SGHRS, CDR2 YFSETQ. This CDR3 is CASSFESGDGYTF. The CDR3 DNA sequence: TGCGCCAGCAGCTTTGAGTCCGGGGATGGCTACACCTTC. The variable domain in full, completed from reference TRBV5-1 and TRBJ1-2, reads KAGVTQTPRYLIKTRGQQVTLSCSPISGHRSVSWYQQTPGQGLQFLFEYFSETQRNKGNFPGRFSGRQFSNSRSEMNVSTLELGDSALYLCASSFESGDGYTFGSGTRLTVV.

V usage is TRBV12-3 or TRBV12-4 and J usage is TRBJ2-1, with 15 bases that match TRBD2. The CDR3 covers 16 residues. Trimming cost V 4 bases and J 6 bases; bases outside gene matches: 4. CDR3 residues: CASSSRTSGGANEQFF. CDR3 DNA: TGTGCCAGCAGTTCTCGGACTAGCGGGGGGGCCAATGAGCAGTTCTTC.

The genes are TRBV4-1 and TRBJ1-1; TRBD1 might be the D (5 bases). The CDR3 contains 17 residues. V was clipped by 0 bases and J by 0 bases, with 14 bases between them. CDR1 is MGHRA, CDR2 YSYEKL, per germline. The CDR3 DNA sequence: TGCGCCAGCAGCCAAGATCGGGGTCGGGGGTTGAACACTGAAGCTTTCTTT. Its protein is CASSQDRGRGLNTEAFF.

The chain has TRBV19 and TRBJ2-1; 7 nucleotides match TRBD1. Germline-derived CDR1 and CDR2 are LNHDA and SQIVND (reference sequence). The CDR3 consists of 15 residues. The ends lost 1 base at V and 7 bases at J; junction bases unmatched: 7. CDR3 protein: CASSIGARTGNEQFF. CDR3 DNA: TGTGCCAGTAGTATAGGGGCACGGACAGGAAATGAGCAGTTCTTC.

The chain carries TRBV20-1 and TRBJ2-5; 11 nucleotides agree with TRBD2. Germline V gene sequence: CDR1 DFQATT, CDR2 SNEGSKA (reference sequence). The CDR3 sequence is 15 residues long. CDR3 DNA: TGCAGCGCCAGACGTAGCGGGAGGGGATTGGAGACCCAGTACTTC. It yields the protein CSARRSGRGLETQYF.

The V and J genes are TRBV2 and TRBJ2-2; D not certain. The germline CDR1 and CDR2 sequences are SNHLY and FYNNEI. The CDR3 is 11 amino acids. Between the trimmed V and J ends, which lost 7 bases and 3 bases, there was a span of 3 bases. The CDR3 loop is CASKDTGELFF. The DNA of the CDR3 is TGTGCCAGCAAAGACACCGGGGAGCTGTTTTTT.

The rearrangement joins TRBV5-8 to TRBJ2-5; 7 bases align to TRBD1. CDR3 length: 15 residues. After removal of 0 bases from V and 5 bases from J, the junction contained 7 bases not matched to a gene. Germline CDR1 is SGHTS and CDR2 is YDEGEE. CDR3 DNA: TGTGCCAGCAGCTTGGGGGGACAGACCTCGGAGACCCAGTACTTC. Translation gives CASSLGGQTSETQYF.

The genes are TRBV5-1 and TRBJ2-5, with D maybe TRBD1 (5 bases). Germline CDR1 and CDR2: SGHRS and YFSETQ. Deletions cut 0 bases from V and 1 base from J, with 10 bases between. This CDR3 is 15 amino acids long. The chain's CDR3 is CASSLGWTPQETQYF. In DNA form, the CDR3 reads TGCGCCAGCAGCTTGGGGTGGACACCCCAAGAGACCCAGTACTTC.

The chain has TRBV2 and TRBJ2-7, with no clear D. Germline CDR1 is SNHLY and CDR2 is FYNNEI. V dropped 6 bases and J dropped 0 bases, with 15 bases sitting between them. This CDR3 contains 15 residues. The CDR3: CASSPTTPSSYEQYF. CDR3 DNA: TGTGCCAGCAGCCCTACTACCCCGAGCTCCTACGAGCAGTACTTC.

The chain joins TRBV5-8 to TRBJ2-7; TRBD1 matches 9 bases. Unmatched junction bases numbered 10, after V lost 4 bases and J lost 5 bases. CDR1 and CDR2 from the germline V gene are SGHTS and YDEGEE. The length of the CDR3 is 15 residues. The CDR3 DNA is TGTGCCAGCAGCCCCTGGCCGGGACAGGGAAACGAGCAGTACTTC. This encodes CASSPWPGQGNEQYF.